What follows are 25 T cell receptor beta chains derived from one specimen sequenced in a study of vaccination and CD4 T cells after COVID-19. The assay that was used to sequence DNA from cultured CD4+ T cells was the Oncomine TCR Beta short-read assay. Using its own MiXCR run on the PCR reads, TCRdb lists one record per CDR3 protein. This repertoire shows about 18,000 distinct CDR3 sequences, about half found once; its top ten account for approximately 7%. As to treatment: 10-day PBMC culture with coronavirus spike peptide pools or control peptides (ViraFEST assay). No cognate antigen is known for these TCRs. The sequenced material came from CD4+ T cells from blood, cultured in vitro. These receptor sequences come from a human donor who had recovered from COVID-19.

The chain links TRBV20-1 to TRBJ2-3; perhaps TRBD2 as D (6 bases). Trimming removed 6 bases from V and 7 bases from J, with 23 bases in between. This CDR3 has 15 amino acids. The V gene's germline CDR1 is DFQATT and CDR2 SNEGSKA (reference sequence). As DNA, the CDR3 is TGCAGTGCCCTGGGGATGGGACTCTCCCCAAATACGCAGTATTTT. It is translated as CSALGMGLSPNTQYF.

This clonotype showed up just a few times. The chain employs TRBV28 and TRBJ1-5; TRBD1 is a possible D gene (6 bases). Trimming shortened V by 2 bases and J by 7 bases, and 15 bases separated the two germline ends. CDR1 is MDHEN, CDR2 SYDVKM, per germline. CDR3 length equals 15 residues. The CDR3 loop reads CASSLGGQRAQPQHF. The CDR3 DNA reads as TGTGCCAGCAGTTTAGGGGGCCAAAGGGCCCAGCCCCAGCATTTT. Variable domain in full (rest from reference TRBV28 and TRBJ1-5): DVKVTQSSRYLVKRTGEKVFLECVQDMDHENMFWYRQDPGLGLRLIYFSYDVKMKEKGDIPEGYSVSREKKERFSLILESASTNQTSMYLCASSLGGQRAQPQHFGDGTRLSIL.

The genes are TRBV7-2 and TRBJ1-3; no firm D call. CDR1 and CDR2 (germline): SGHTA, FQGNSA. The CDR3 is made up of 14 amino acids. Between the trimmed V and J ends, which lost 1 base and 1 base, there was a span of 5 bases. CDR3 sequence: CASSLGRSGNTIYF. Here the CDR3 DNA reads TGTGCCAGCAGCTTAGGCAGATCTGGAAACACCATATATTTT.

The CDR3 protein is CASSATGYGYTF. The DNA for the CDR3 is TGTGCCAGCAGCGCCACAGGCTATGGCTACACCTTC. The chain uses TRBV7-9 and TRBJ1-2, with a weak D call TRBD1 (5 bases). V lost 5 bases to trimming and J lost 4 bases, with 8 bases between them. The CDR3 loop spans 12 amino acids. The V gene's germline CDR1 is SEHNR and CDR2 FQNEAQ (reference sequence).

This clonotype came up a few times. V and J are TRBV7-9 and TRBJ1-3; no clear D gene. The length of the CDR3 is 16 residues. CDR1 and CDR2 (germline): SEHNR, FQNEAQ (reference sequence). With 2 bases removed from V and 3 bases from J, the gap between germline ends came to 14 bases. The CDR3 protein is CASSLTPAVDGNTIYF. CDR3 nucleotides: TGTGCCAGCAGCTTAACCCCCGCGGTAGATGGAAACACCATATATTTT.

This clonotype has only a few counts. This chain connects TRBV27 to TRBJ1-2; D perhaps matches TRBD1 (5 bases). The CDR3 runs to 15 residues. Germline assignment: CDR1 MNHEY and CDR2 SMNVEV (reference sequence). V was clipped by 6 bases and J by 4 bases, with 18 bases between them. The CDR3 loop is CASRVGWGLSYGYTF. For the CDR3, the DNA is TGTGCCAGCAGGGTGGGGTGGGGCCTAAGCTATGGCTACACCTTC.

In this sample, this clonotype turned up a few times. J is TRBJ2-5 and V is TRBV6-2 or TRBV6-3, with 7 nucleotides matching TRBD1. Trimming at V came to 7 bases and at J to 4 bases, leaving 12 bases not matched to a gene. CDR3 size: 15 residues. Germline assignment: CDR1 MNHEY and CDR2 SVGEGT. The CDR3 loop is CASKGRQGGVETQYF. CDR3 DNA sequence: TGTGCCAGCAAGGGACGACAGGGCGGAGTAGAGACCCAGTACTTC.

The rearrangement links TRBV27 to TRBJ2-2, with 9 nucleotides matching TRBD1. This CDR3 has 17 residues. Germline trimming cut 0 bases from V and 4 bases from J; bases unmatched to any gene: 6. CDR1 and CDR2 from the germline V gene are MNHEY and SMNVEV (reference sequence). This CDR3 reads CASSLSTTGGGTGELFF. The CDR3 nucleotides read TGTGCCAGCAGTTTATCGACGACAGGGGGAGGCACCGGGGAGCTGTTTTTT.

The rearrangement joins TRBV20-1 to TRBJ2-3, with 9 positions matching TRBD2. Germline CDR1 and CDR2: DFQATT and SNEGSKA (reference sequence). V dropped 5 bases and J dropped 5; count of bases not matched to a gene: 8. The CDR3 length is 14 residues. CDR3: CSAPEREAGDTQYF. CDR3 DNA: TGCAGTGCTCCGGAGCGGGAGGCCGGAGATACGCAGTATTTT.

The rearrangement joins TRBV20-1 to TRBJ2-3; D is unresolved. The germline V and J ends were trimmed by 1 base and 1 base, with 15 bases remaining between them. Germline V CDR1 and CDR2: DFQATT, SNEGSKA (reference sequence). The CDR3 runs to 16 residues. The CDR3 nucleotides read TGCAGTGCTAGAGTTTTTGGACCAATGGGCACAGATACGCAGTATTTT. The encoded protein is CSARVFGPMGTDTQYF.

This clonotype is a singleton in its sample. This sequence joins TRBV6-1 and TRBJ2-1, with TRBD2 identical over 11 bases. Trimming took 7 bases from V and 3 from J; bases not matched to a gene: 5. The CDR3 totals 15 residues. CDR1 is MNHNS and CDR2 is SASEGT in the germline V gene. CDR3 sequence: CASIQTSGNYNEQFF. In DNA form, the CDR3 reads TGTGCCAGCATCCAGACTAGCGGGAACTACAATGAGCAGTTCTTC.

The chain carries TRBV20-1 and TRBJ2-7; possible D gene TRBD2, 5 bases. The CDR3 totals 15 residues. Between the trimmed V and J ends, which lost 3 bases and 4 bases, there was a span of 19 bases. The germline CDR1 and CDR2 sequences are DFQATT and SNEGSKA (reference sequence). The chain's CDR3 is CSASSPDGEWYEQYF. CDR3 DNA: TGCAGTGCTAGCTCCCCTGACGGGGAGTGGTACGAGCAGTACTTC.

As DNA, the CDR3 is TGTGCCAGCAGTTTGGACCCGGGAGGAAATTCACCCCTCCACTTT. It specifies CASSLDPGGNSPLHF. The chain joins TRBV2 to TRBJ1-6; D gene ambiguous. There are 15 residues in the CDR3. V dropped 5 bases and J dropped 7 bases, with 15 bases sitting between them. Germline V gene data show CDR1 as SNHLY and CDR2 as FYNNEI.

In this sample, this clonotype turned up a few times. CDR3 in DNA: TGCAGTGCAAGCCCACAGGGATTCAATCAGCCCCAGCATTTT. Amino acids: CSASPQGFNQPQHF. The V and J genes are TRBV20-1 and TRBJ1-5; D might be TRBD1 (6 bases). CDR3 length equals 14 residues. Germline loops: CDR1 DFQATT, CDR2 SNEGSKA (reference sequence). Trimming removed 6 bases at V and 3 bases at J, with 15 bases between.

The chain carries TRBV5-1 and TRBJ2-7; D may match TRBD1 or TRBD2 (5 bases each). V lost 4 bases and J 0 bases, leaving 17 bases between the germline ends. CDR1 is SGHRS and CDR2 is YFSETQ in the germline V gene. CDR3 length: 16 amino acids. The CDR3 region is CASSKYSGPTSYEQYF. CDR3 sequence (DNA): TGCGCCAGCAGCAAATACTCGGGGCCCACCTCCTACGAGCAGTACTTC.

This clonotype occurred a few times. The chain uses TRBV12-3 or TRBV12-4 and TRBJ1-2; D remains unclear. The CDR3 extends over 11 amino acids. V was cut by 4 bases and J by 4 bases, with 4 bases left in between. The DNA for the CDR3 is TGTGCCAGCAGTTCGCTCTATGGCTACACCTTC. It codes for CASSSLYGYTF.

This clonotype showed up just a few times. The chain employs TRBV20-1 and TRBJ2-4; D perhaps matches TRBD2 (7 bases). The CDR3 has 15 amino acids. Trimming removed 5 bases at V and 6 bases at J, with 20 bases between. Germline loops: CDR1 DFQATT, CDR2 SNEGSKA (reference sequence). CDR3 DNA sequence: TGCAGTGCTTCCCGCGGGGGCCCAGCGGGAAACATTCAGTACTTC. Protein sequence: CSASRGGPAGNIQYF.

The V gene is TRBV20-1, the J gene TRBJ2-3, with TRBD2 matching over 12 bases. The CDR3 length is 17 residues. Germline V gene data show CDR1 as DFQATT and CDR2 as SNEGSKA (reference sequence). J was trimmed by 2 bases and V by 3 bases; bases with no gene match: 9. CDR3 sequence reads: CSASPPGLAGNTDTQYF. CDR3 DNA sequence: TGCAGTGCTAGCCCCCCTGGACTAGCGGGGAACACAGATACGCAGTATTTT.

The CDR3: CASSLAGSGEETQYF. The CDR3 bases are TGCGCCAGCAGCTTGGCCGGGTCAGGGGAAGAGACCCAGTACTTC. This sequence joins TRBV5-1 and TRBJ2-5; D is possibly TRBD1 (6 bases). CDR1 is SGHRS, CDR2 YFSETQ, per germline. The CDR3 extends over 15 amino acids. Trimming stripped 0 bases from V and 3 bases from J, with 12 bases between.

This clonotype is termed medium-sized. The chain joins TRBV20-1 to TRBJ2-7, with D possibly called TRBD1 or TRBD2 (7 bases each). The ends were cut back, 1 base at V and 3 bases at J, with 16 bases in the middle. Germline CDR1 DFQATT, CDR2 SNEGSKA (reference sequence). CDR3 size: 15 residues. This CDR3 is CSARGGGGSLYEQYF. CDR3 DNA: TGCAGTGCTAGAGGGGGAGGGGGCTCCCTCTACGAGCAGTACTTC.

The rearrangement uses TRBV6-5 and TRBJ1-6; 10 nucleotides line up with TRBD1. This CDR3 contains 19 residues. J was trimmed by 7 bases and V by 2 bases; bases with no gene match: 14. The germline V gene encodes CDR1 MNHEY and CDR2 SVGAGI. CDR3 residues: CASSYGLVRGTGENSPLHF. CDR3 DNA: TGTGCCAGCAGTTACGGATTGGTTCGGGGGACAGGGGAAAATTCACCCCTCCACTTT.

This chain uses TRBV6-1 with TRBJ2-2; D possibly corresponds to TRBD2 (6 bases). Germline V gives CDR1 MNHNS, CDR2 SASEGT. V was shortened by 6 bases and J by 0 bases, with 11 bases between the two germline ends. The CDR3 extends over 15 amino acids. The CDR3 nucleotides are TGTGCCAGCAGGGAACTAGCACCGAACACCGGGGAGCTGTTTTTT. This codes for CASRELAPNTGELFF.

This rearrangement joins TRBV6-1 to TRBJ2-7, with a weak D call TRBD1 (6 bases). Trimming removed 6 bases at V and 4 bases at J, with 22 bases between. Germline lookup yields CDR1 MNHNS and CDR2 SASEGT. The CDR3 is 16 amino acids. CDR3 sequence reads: CASSTRVDSLGYEQYF. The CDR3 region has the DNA TGTGCCAGCAGCACCCGCGTGGACAGTCTTGGGTACGAGCAGTACTTC.

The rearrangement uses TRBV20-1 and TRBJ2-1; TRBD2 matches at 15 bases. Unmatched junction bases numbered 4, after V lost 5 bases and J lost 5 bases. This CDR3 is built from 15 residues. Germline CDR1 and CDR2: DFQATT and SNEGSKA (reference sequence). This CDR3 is CSAPRTSGRDNEQFF. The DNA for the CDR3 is TGCAGTGCTCCTCGGACTAGCGGGAGGGACAATGAGCAGTTCTTC.

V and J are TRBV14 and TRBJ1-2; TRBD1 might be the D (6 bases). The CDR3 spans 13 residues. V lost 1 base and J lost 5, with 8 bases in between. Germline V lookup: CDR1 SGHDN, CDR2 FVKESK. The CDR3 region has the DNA TGTGCCAGCAGCCAAGGGACAGTTTATGGCTACACCTTC. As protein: CASSQGTVYGYTF.